The rows below give T cell receptor beta chains drawn from one sample of a study of blood T cell repertoires in COVID-19. Using immunoSEQ multiplex PCR, the repertoire was profiled, and TCRdb retains in-frame clones only, with some absent. The repertoire has 180,000 or so clones, about 80% of them found once; the top ten carry 7% to 9%. Sequenced: PBMCs or T cells enriched from blood (not recorded which). These receptors all stem from a man between 40 and 49 years old who had recovered from COVID-19. CDR3s leave out the opening cysteine and the closing phenylalanine or tryptophan. The order of the fields is V gene, CDR3 length, D gene, J gene, CDR3 protein. A D gene is named only where the DNA matches it firmly.

>TRBV4-3|16|-|TRBJ1-3
ASSQDPIQSNSGNTIY
>TRBV29-1|12|TRBD2|TRBJ2-7
SVSPTSAIYEQY
>TRBV5-4|13|-|TRBJ1-3
ASSLRDNSGNTIY
>TRBV30|13|TRBD1|TRBJ2-6
AWDRESSGANVLT
>TRBV6-5|11|-|TRBJ2-2
ASRGANTGELF
>TRBV7-3|13|-|TRBJ2-3
ASSLMAGPTDTQY
>TRBV18|14|TRBD1|TRBJ1-1
ASSPRRQGENTEAF
>TRBV28|9|-|TRBJ1-1
ASTQKTEAF
>TRBV5-8|12|TRBD1|TRBJ2-1
ASSFYDREGEQF
>TRBV2|11|-|TRBJ2-7
ASSVRVFYEQY
>TRBV19|12|-|TRBJ2-3
ASSIGTVLDTQY
>TRBV7-9|13|-|TRBJ1-3
ASSHNKFSGNTIY
>TRBV6-4|13|TRBD1|TRBJ2-7
ASRAPRDRVYEQY
>TRBV5-4|16|TRBD1|TRBJ1-1
ASSSPGQGFGLNTEAF
>TRBV2|14|TRBD1|TRBJ1-6
ASSDLGQGGNSPLH
>TRBV19|11|TRBD1|TRBJ1-5
ASSIVRGRDFH
>TRBV10-2|13|TRBD2|TRBJ2-2
ASRKRGGVAGELF
>TRBV4-1|13|-|TRBJ2-6
ASSRDTSGANVLT
>TRBV6-5|10|-|TRBJ1-1
ASCHSGSEAF
>TRBV2|13|TRBD1|TRBJ1-6
ASSASGTENSPLH
>TRBV29-1|14|TRBD1|TRBJ1-2
SVVGRKDRGNYGYT
>TRBV5-5|12|-|TRBJ1-6
ASSLSVGDSPLH